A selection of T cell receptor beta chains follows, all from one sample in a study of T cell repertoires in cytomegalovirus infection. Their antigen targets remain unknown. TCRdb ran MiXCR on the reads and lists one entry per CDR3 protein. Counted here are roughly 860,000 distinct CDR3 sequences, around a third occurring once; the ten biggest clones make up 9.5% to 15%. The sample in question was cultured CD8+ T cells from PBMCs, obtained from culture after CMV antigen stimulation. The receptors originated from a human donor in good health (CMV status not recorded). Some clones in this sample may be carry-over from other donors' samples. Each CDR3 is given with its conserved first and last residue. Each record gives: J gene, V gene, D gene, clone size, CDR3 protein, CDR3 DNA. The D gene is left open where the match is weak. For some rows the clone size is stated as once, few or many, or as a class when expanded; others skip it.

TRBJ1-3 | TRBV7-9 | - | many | CASSLDDGNTIYF | TGTGCCAGCAGCTTAGACGATGGAAACACCATATATTTT
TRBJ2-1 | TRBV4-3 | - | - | CASSQDRSGATGEQFF | TGCGCCAGCAGCCAAGATAGGAGTGGAGCAACGGGAGAGCAGTTCTTC
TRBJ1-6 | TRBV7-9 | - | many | CASSLEDSYSPLHF | TGTGCCAGCAGCTTAGAAGACAGCTATTCACCCCTCCACTTT
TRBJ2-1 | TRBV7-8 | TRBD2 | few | CASSLTSGGLGEQFF | TGTGCCAGCAGCTTAACTAGCGGGGGGCTTGGGGAGCAGTTCTTC
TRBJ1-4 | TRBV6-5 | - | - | CASSYLGSIGEKLFF | TGTGCCAGCAGTTACTTGGGGTCGATCGGTGAAAAACTGTTTTTT
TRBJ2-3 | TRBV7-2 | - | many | CASRRTFTDTQYF | TGTGCCAGCAGGCGCACTTTCACAGATACGCAGTATTTT
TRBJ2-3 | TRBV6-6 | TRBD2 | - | CASSPRLAGMGDTQYF | TGTGCCAGCAGTCCGAGACTAGCGGGGATGGGAGATACGCAGTATTTT
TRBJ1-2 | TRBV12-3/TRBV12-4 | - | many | CASSRGAQAHYGYTF | TGTGCCAGCAGCCGAGGTGCTCAAGCCCACTATGGCTACACCTTC
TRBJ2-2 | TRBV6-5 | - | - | CANSYGTHSNTGELFF | TGTGCCAACAGTTACGGGACTCACAGTAACACCGGGGAGCTGTTTTTT
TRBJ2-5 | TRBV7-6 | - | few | CASSPTAGLEETQYF | TGTGCCAGCAGCCCCACCGCAGGGCTCGAAGAGACCCAGTACTTC
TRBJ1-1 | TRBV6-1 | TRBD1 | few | CASRNRGPNTEAFF | TGTGCCAGCAGGAACAGGGGGCCAAACACTGAAGCTTTCTTT
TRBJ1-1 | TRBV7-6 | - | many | CASSPEPLTTEAFF | TGTGCCAGCAGCCCCGAACCCCTTACTACTGAAGCTTTCTTT
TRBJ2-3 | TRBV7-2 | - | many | CAISLGGGDTQYF | TGTGCCATATCGCTAGGGGGAGGGGATACGCAGTATTTT
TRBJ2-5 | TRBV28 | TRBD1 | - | CASSLTGTGIWGETQYF | TGTGCCAGCAGTTTGACCGGGACAGGGATTTGGGGGGAGACCCAGTACTTC
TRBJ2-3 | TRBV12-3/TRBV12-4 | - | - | CASGRRQADTQYF | TGTGCCAGCGGACGACGCCAGGCAGATACGCAGTATTTT
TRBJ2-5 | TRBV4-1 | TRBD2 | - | CASSRIGTSGQETQYF | TGCGCCAGCAGCCGGATCGGGACTAGCGGACAAGAGACCCAGTACTTC
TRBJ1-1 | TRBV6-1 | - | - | CASSENTNTEAFF | TGTGCCAGCAGTGAGAACACGAACACTGAAGCTTTCTTT
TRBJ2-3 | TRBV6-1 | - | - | CASSDPGSTDTQYF | TGTGCCAGCAGTGACCCAGGAAGCACAGATACGCAGTATTTT
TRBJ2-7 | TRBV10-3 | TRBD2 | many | CATGLAEVYEQYF | TGTGCCACTGGACTAGCGGAGGTCTACGAGCAGTACTTC
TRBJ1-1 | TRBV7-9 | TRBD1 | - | CASSSERQGENTEAFF | TGTGCCAGCAGCTCAGAGAGACAGGGTGAGAACACTGAAGCTTTCTTT
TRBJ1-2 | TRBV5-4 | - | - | CASSLLTAANYGYTF | TGTGCCAGCAGCCTTCTAACAGCAGCTAACTATGGCTACACCTTC
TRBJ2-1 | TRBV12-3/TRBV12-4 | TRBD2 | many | CASSPRLAAVTNEQFF | TGTGCCAGCAGTCCGCGGCTAGCGGCCGTTACGAATGAGCAGTTCTTC
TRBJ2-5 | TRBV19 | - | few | CASENQETQYF | TGTGCCAGTGAGAACCAAGAGACCCAGTACTTC
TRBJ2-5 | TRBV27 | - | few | CATRQQETQYF | TGTGCCACCCGACAGCAAGAGACCCAGTACTTC
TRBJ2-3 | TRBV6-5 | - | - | CTSSPPTGTSTDTQYF | TGTACCAGCAGTCCCCCTACAGGGACTAGCACAGATACGCAGTATTTT
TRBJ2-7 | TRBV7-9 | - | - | CASSLAAVKPSNEQYF | TGTGCCAGCAGCTTAGCGGCAGTTAAGCCCTCTAACGAGCAGTACTTC
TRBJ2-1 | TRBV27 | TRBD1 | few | CASSFESTGVDEQFF | TGTGCCAGCAGTTTTGAATCGACAGGGGTGGATGAGCAGTTCTTC
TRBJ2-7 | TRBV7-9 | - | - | CASSFSGSSPYEQYF | TGTGCCAGCAGCTTTTCCGGGAGTTCCCCCTACGAGCAGTACTTC
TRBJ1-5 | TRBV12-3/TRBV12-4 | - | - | CASNYVGQPQHF | TGTGCCAGCAACTACGTGGGACAGCCCCAGCATTTT
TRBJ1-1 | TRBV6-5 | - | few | CASSYAGGLDEAFF | TGTGCCAGCAGTTACGCGGGGGGCTTGGATGAAGCTTTCTTT
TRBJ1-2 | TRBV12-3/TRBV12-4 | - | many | CASSRDGALANYGYTF | TGTGCCAGCTCCCGGGACGGTGCCTTAGCTAACTATGGCTACACCTTC
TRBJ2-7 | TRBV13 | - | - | CASSSRAGTGAVYEQYF | TGTGCCAGCAGCTCACGGGCCGGGACGGGGGCGGTCTACGAGCAGTACTTC
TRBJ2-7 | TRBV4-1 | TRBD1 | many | CASSQGADRATYEQYF | TGCGCCAGCAGCCAAGGGGCGGACAGGGCCACCTACGAGCAGTACTTC
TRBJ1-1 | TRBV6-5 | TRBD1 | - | CASSDRDRGSKEAFF | TGTGCCAGCAGTGACCGGGACAGGGGGTCTAAGGAAGCTTTCTTT
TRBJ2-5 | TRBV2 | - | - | CASRNEETQYF | TGTGCCAGCAGGAACGAAGAGACCCAGTACTTC
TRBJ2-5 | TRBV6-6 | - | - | CASSWAFGIGQETQYF | TGTGCCAGCAGTTGGGCATTCGGTATAGGCCAAGAGACCCAGTACTTC